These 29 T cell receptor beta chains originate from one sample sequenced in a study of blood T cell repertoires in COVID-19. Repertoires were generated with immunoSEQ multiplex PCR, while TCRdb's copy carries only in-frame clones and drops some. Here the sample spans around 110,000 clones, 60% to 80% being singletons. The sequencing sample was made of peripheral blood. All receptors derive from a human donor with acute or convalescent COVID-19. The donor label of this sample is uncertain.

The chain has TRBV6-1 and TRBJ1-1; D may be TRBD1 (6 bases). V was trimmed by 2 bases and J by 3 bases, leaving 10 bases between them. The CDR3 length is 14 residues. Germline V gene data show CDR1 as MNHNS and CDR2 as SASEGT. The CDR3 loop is CASSESGHHTEAFF. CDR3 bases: TGTGCCAGCAGTGAATCGGGACACCACACTGAAGCTTTCTTT.

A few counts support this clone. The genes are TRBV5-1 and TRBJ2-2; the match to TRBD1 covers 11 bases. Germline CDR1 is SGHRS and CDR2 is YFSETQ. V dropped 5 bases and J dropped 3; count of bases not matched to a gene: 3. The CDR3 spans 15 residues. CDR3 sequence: CASRKGQGDTGELFF. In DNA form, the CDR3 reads TGCGCCAGCAGGAAGGGACAGGGGGACACCGGGGAGCTGTTTTTT.

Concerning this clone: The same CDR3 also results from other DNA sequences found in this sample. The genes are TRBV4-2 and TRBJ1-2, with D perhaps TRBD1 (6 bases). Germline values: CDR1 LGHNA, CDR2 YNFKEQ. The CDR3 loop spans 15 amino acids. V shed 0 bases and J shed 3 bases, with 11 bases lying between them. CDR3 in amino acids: CASSQDPKGDYGYTF. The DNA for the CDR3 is TGTGCCAGCAGCCAAGATCCTAAGGGGGACTATGGCTACACCTTC.

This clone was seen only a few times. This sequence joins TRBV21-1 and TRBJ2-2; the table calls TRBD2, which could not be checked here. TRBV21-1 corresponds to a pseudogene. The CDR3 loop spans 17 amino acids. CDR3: CASSTQPGLASTGELFF. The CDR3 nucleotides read TGTGCCAGCAGCACCCAACCGGGACTAGCGAGCACCGGGGAGCTGTTTTTT.

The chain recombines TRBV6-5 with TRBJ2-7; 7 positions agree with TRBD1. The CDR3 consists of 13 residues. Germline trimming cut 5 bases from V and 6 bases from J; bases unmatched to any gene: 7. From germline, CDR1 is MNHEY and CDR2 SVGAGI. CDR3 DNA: TGTGCCAGCAGTCACGGGACAGTCGGCGAGCAGTACTTC. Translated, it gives CASSHGTVGEQYF.

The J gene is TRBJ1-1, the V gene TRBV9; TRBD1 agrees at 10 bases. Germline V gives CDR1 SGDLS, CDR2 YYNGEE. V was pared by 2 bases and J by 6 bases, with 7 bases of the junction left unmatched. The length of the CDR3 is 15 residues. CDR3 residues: CASSVLTGGRAEAFF. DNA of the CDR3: TGTGCCAGCAGCGTCTTGACAGGGGGCAGGGCTGAAGCTTTCTTT.

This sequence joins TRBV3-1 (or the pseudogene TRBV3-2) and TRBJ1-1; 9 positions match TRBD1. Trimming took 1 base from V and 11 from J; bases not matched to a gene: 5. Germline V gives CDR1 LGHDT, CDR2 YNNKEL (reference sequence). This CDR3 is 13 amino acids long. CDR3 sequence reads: CASSQARDRVAFF. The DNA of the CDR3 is TGTGCCAGCAGCCAAGCCCGGGACAGGGTTGCTTTCTTT.

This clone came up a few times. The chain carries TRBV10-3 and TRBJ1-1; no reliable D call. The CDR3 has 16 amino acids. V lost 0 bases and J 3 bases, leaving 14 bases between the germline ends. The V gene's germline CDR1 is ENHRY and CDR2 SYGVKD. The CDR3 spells CAISESFGLGYTEAFF. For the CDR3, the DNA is TGTGCCATCAGTGAGTCCTTCGGACTGGGGTACACTGAAGCTTTCTTT.

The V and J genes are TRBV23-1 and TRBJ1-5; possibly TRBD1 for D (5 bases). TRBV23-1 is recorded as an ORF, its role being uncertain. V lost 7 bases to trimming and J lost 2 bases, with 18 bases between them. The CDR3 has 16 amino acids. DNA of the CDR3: TGCGCCAGCATACGACAGCGAGGTGAAGGCAATCAGCCCCAGCATTTT. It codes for CASIRQRGEGNQPQHF.

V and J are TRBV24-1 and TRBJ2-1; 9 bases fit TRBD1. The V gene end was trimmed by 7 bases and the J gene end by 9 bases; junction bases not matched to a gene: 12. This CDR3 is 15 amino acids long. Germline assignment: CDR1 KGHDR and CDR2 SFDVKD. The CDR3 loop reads CATSFGQVGQGEQFF. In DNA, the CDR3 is TGTGCCACCAGCTTTGGACAGGTGGGACAGGGTGAGCAGTTCTTC.

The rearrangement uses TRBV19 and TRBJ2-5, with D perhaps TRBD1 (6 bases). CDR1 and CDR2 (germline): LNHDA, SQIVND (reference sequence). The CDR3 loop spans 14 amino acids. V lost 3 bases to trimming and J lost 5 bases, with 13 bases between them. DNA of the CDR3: TGTGCCAGTAGTATCGGGCAGGGGCCCGAGACCCAGTACTTC. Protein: CASSIGQGPETQYF.

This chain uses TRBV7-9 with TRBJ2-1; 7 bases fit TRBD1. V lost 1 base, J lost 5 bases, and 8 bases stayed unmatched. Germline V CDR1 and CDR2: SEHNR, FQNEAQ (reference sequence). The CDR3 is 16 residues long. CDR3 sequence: CASSLEPSGQNNEQFF. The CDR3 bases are TGTGCCAGCAGCTTAGAGCCATCGGGACAGAACAATGAGCAGTTCTTC.

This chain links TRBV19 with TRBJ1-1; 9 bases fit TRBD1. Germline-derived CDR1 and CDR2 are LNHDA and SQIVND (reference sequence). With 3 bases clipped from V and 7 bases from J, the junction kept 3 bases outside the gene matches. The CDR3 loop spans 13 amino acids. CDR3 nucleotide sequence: TGTGCCAGTAGTATTAGACAGGGGGATGAAGCTTTCTTT. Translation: CASSIRQGDEAFF.

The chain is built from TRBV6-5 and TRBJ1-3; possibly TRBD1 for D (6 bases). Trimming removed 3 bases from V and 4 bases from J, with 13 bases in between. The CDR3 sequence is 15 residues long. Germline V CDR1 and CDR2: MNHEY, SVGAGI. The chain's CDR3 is CASSYLAGVGNTIYF. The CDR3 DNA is TGTGCCAGCAGTTATCTGGCAGGGGTGGGAAACACCATATATTTT.

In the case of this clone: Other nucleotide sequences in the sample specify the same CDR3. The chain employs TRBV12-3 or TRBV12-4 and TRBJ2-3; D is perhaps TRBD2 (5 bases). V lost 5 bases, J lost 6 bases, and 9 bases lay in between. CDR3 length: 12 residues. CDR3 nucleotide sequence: TGTGCCAGCAGTCTTAGAGGGGATACGCAGTATTTT. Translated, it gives CASSLRGDTQYF.

The CDR3 region is CASSIDPGQAFGAYNSPLHF. The CDR3 DNA reads as TGTGCCAGTAGTATAGATCCGGGACAGGCCTTCGGGGCCTATAATTCACCCCTCCACTTT. This chain connects TRBV19 to TRBJ1-6; 8 bases agree with TRBD1. The ends lost 0 bases at V and 2 bases at J; junction bases unmatched: 12. CDR1 and CDR2 from the germline V gene are LNHDA and SQIVND (reference sequence). This CDR3 spans 20 amino acids.

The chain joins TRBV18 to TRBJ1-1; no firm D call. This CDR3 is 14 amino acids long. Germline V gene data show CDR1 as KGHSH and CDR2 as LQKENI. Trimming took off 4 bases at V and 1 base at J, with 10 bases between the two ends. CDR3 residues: CASSQNNRNTEAFF. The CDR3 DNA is TGTGCCAGCTCACAAAATAACAGGAACACTGAAGCTTTCTTT.

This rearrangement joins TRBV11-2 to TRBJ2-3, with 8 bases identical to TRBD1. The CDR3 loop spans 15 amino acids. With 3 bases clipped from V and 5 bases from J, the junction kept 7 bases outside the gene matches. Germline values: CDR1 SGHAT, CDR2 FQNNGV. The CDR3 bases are TGTGCCAGCAGCTTCTACGGGACAGGTGGAGATACGCAGTATTTT. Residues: CASSFYGTGGDTQYF.

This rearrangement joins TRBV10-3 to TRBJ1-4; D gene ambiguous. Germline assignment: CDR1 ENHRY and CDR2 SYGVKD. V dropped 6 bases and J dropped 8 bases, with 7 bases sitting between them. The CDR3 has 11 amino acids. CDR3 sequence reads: CAIRTREKLFF. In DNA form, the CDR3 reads TGTGCCATCAGAACCAGAGAAAAACTGTTTTTT.

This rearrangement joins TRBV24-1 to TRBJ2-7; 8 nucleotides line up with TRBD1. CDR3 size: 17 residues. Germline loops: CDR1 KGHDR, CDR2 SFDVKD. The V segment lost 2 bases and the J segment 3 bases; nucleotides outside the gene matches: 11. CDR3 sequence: CATSDWNPGTGIYEQYF. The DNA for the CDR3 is TGTGCCACCAGTGATTGGAATCCCGGGACAGGAATCTACGAGCAGTACTTC.

CDR3 protein: CAWSVGGNTEAFF. CDR3 bases: TGTGCCTGGAGTGTAGGCGGGAACACTGAAGCTTTCTTT. J is TRBJ1-1 and V is TRBV30; D is undetermined. V lost 0 bases to trimming and J lost 1 base, with 6 bases between them. Germline-derived CDR1 and CDR2 are GTSNPN and SVGIG (reference sequence). The CDR3 has 13 residues.

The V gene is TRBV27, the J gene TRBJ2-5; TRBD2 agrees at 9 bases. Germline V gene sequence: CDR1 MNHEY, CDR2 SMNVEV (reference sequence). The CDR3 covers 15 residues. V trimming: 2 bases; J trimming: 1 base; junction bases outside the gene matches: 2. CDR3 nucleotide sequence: TGTGCCAGCAGTTTAGCGGGGGGGCCCCAAGAGACCCAGTACTTC. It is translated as CASSLAGGPQETQYF.

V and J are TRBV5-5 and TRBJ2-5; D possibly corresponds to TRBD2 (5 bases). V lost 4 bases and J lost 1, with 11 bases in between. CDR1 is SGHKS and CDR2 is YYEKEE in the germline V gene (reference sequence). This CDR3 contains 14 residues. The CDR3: CASSGSGSQETQYF. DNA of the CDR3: TGTGCCAGCAGCGGGTCGGGGTCCCAAGAGACCCAGTACTTC.

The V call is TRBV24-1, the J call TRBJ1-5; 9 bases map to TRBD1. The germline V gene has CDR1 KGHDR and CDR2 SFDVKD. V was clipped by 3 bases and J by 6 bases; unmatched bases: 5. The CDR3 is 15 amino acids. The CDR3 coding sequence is TGTGCCACCAGTGATGGGACAGGGTTGACTCAGCCCCAGCATTTT. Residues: CATSDGTGLTQPQHF.

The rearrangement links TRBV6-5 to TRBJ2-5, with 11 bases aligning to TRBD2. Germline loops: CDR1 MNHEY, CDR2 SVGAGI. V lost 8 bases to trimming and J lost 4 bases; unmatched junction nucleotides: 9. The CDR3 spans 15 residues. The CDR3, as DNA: TGTGCCAGCGAACGACTAGCGGGGCTTGCAGAGACCCAGTACTTC. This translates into CASERLAGLAETQYF.

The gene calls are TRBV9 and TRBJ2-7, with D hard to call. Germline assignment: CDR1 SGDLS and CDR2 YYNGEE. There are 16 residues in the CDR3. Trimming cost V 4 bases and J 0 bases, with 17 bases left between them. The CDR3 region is CASSSSPAASSYEQYV. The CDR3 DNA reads TGTGCCAGCAGCTCCTCCCCGGCAGCTAGCTCCTACGAGCAGTACGTC.

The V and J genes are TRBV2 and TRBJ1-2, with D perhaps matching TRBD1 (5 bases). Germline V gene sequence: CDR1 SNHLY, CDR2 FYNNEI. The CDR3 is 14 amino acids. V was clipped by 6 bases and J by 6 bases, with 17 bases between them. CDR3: CASSRDFRGDGYTF. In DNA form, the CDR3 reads TGTGCCAGCAGCCGGGACTTCCGGGGAGATGGCTACACCTTC. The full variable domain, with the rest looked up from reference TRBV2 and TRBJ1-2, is EPEVTQTPSHQVTQMGQEVILRCVPISNHLYFYWYRQILGQKVEFLVSFYNNEISEKSEIFDDQFSVERPDGSNFTLKIRSTKLEDSAMYFCASSRDFRGDGYTFGSGTRLTVV.

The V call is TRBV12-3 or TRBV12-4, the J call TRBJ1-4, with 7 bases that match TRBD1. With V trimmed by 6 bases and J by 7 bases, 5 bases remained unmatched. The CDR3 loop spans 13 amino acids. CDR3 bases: TGTGCCAGCAGAGGACAGGCCTCTGAAAAACTGTTTTTT. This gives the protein CASRGQASEKLFF.

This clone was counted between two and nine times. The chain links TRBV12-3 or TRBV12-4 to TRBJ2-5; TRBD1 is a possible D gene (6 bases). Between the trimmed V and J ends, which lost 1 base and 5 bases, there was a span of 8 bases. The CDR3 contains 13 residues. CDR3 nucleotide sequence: TGTGCCAGCAGTTTAGGGGGGCTCGAGACCCAGTACTTC. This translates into CASSLGGLETQYF.